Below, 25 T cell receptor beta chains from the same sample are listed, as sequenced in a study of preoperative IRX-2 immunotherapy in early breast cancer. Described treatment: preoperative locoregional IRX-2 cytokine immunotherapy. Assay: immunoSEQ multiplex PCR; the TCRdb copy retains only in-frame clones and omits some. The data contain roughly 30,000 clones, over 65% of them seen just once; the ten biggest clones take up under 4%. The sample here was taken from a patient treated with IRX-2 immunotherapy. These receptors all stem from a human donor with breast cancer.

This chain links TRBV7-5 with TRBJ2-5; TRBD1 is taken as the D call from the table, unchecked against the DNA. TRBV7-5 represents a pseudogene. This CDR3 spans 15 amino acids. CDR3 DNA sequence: TGTGCCAGCAGCATCACAGGGGAGCGCCTGGAGACCCAGTACTTC. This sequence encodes CASSITGERLETQYF.

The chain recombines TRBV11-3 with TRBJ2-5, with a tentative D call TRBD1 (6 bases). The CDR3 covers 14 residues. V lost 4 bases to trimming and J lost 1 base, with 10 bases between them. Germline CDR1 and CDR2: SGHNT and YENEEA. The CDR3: CASSSGDIQETQYF. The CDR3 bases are TGTGCCAGCAGCTCAGGGGACATCCAAGAGACCCAGTACTTC.

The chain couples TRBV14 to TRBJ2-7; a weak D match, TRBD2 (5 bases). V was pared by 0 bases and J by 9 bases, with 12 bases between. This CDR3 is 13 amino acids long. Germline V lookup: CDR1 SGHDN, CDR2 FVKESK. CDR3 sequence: CASSQDHEGAQYF. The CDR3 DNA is TGTGCCAGCAGCCAAGACCATGAGGGTGCGCAGTACTTC.

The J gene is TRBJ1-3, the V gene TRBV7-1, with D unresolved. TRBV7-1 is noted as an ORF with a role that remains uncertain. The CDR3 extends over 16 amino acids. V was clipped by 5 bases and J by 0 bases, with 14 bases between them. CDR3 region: CASSVVPAYSGNTIYF. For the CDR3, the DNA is TGTGCCAGCAGCGTGGTTCCAGCGTACTCTGGAAACACCATATATTTT.

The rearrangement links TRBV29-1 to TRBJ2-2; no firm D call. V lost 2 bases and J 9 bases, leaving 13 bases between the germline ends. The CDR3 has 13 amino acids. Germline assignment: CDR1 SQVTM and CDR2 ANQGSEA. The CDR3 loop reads CSVETGRSRELFF. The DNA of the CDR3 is TGCAGCGTTGAAACCGGCAGGAGCCGGGAGCTGTTTTTT.

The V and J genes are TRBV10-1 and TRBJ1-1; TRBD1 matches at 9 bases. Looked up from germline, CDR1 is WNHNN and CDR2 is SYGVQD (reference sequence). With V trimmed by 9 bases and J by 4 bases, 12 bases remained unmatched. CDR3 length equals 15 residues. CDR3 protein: CARTGQGIWCTEAFF. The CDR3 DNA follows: TGCGCCAGAACCGGACAGGGGATTTGGTGCACTGAAGCTTTCTTT.

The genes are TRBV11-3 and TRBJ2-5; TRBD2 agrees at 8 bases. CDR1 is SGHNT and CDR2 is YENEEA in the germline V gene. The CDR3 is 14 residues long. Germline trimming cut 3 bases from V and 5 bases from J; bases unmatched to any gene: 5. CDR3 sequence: CASSFGRGVETQYF. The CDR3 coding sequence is TGTGCCAGCAGCTTCGGGCGGGGGGTTGAGACCCAGTACTTC.

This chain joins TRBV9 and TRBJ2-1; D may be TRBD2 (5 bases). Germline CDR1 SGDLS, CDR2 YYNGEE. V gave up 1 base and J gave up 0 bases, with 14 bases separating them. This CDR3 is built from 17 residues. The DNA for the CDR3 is TGTGCCAGCAGCGTAACCGGGGAGCGGATCTCCTACAATGAGCAGTTCTTC. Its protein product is CASSVTGERISYNEQFF. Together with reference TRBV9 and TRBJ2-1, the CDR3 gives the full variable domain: DSGVTQTPKHLITATGQRVTLRCSPRSGDLSVYWYQQSLDQGLQFLIQYYNGEERAKGNILERFSAQQFPDLHSELNLSSLELGDSALYFCASSVTGERISYNEQFFGPGTRLTVL.

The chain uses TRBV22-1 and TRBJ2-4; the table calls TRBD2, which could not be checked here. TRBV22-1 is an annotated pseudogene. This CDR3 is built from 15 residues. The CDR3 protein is CASSVQRGAKNIQYF. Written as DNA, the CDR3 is TGTGCCAGCAGTGTGCAGCGGGGAGCCAAAAACATTCAGTACTTC.

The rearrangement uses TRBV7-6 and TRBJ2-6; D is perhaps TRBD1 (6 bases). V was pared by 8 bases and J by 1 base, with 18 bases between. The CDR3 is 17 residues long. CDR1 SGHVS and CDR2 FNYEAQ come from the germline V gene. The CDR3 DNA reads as TGTGCCAGCGGGGCCGGGACAACAGTATCTGGGGCCAACGTCCTGACTTTC. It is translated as CASGAGTTVSGANVLTF.

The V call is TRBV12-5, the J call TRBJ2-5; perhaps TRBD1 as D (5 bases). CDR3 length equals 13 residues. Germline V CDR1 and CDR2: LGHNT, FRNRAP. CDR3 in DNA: TGTGCCAGCACCCTTGTGGGGCGGGAGACCCAGTACTTC. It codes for CASTLVGRETQYF.

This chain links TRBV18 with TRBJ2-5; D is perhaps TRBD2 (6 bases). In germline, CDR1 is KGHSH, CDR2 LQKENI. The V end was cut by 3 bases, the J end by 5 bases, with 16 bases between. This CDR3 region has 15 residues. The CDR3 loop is CASSPLVAEGETQYF. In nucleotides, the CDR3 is TGTGCCAGCTCACCGCTTGTTGCGGAGGGGGAGACCCAGTACTTC.

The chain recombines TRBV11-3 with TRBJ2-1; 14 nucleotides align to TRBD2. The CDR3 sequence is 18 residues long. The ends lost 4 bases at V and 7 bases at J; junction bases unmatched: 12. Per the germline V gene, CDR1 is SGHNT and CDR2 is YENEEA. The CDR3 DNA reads TGTGCCAGCAGCTCCGCCCCGACTAGCGGGGGGGCGTGGAATGAGCAGTTCTTC. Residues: CASSSAPTSGGAWNEQFF.

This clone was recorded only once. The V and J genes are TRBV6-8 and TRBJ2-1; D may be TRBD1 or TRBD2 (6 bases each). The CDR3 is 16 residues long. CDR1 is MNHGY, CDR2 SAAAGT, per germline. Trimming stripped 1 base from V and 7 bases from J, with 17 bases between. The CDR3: CASSYYLGGRENEQFF. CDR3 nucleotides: TGTGCCAGCAGTTACTATCTGGGGGGCAGGGAAAATGAGCAGTTCTTC.

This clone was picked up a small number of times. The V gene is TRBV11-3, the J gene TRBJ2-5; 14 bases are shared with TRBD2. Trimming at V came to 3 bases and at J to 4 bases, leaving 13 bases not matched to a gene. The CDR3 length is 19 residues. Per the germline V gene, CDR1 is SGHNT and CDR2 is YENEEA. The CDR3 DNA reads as TGTGCCAGCAGCTTCGCAGGGGCGGCGACTAGCGGGAGGGGAGAGACCCAGTACTTC. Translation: CASSFAGAATSGRGETQYF.

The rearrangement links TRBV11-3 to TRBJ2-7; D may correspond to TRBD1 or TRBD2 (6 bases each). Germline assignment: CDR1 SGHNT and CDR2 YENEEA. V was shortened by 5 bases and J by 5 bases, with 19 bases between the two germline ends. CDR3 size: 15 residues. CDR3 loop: CASSPDAGEADEQYF. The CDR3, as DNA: TGTGCCAGCAGCCCGGACGCAGGGGAGGCAGACGAGCAGTACTTC.

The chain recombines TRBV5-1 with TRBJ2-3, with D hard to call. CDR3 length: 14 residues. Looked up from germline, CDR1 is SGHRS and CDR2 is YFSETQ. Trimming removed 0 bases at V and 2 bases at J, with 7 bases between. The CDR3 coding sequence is TGCGCCAGCAGCTTGGAGGCCACCACAGATACGCAGTATTTT. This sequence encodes CASSLEATTDTQYF.

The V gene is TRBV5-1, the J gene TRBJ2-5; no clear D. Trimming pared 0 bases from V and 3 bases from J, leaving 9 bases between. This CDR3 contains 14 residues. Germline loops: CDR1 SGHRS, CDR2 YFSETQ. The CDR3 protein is CASSLDGFEETQYF. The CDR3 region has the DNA TGCGCCAGCAGCTTGGACGGCTTCGAAGAGACCCAGTACTTC.

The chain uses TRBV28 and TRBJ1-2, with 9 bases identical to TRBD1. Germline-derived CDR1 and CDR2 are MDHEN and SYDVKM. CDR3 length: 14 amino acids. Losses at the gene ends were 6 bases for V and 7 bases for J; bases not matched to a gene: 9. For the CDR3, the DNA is TGTGCCAGCAGCCCTTGGACAGGGGTCTTTGGCTACACCTTC. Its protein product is CASSPWTGVFGYTF.

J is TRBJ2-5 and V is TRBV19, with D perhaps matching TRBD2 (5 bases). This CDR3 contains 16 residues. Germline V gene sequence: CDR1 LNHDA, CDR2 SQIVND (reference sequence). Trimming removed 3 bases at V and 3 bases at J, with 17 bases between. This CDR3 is CASSMVPRVGEETQYF. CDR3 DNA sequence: TGTGCCAGTAGTATGGTCCCGAGGGTTGGGGAAGAGACCCAGTACTTC. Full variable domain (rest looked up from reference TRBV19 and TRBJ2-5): DGGITQSPKYLFRKEGQNVTLSCEQNLNHDAMYWYRQDPGQGLRLIYYSQIVNDFQKGDIAEGYSVSREKKESFPLTVTSAQKNPTAFYLCASSMVPRVGEETQYFGPGTRLLVL.

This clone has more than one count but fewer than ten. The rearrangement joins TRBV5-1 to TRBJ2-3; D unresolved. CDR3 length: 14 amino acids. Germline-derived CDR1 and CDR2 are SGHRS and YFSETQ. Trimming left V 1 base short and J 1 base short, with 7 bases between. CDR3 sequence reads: CASSLLPGTDTQYF. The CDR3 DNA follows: TGCGCCAGCAGCTTGTTGCCGGGCACAGATACGCAGTATTTT. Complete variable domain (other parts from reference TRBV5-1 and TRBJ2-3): KAGVTQTPRYLIKTRGQQVTLSCSPISGHRSVSWYQQTPGQGLQFLFEYFSETQRNKGNFPGRFSGRQFSNSRSEMNVSTLELGDSALYLCASSLLPGTDTQYFGPGTRLTVL.

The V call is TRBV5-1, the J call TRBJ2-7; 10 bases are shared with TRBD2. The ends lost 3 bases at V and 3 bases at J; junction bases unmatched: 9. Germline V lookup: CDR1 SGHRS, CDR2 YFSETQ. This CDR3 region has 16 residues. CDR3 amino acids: CASSSKPPSGGYEQYF. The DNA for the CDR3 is TGCGCCAGCAGCTCCAAACCCCCTAGCGGGGGCTACGAGCAGTACTTC. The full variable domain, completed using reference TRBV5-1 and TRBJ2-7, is KAGVTQTPRYLIKTRGQQVTLSCSPISGHRSVSWYQQTPGQGLQFLFEYFSETQRNKGNFPGRFSGRQFSNSRSEMNVSTLELGDSALYLCASSSKPPSGGYEQYFGPGTRLTVT.

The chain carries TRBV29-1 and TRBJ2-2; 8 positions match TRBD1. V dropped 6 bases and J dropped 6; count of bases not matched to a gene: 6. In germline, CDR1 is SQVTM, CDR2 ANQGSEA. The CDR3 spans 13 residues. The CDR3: CSVVLQGAGELFF. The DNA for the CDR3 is TGCAGCGTCGTTTTACAGGGGGCCGGGGAGCTGTTTTTT.

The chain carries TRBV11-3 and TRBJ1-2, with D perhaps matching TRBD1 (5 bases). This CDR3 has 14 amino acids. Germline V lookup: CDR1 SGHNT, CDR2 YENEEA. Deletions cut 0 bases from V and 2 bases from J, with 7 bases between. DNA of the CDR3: TGTGCCAGCAGCTTAGAATGGGGGAACTATGGCTACACCTTC. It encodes CASSLEWGNYGYTF.

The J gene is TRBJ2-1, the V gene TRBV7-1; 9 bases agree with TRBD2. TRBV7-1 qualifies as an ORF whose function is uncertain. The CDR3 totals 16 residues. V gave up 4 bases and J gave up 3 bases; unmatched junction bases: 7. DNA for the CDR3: TGTGCCAGCAGCTTACATAGCGGGGGCCTCTACAATGAGCAGTTCTTC. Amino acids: CASSLHSGGLYNEQFF.